This T cell receptor beta chain was retrieved from a study of radiotherapy plus CTLA-4 blockade in lung cancer. V shed 7 bases and J shed 4 bases, with 11 bases lying between them. Germline lookup yields CDR1 DFQATT and CDR2 SNEGSKA (reference sequence). The CDR3 sequence is 11 residues long. The table came from immunoSEQ multiplex PCR; TCRdb's copy has only in-frame clones and leaves some out. The sample lists about 73,000 clones; around 86% were seen once. This specimen consisted of peripheral blood, obtained from a patient treated with radiotherapy plus ipilimumab. The V gene is TRBV20-1, the J gene TRBJ2-7; D is perhaps TRBD2 (5 bases). This TCR was sampled from a human donor with non-small cell lung cancer that progressed on radiotherapy plus ipilimumab. CDR3: CSVSGLYEQYV. In DNA, the CDR3 is TGCAGTGTGAGCGGCCTTTACGAGCAGTACGTC.